This is a list of T cell receptor beta chains from one sample in a study of cytomegalovirus exposure and HLA in healthy donors. Profiling relied on immunoSEQ multiplex PCR, and the TCRdb table lists in-frame clones only, not all of them. The data contain about 180,000 clones, 60% to 80% of them singletons. The sequenced sample consisted of PBMCs. The receptors stem from a man aged 55-75 years in good health and CMV-seronegative. Each CDR3 is given with its conserved first and last residue. A D gene is named only where the DNA matches it firmly. Only part of the rows carry a size: once, few, many, or a class if the clone is expanded.

TRBV5-1	NA	TRBJ2-6	NA	CASRATASGANVLTF	TGCGCCAGCAGAGCGACAGCCTCTGGGGCCAACGTCCTGACTTTC
TRBV27	NA	TRBJ2-1	TRBD2	CASRPLGASGRSTYNEQFF	TGTGCCAGCAGACCGTTAGGCGCTAGCGGGAGAAGCACCTACAATGAGCAGTTCTTC
TRBV9	NA	TRBJ1-5	TRBD1	CASSGDQGANQPQHF	TGTGCCAGCAGCGGTGACCAGGGGGCCAATCAGCCCCAGCATTTT
TRBV27	once	TRBJ1-2	NA	CASRPSGSDYGYTF	TGTGCCAGCAGGCCTTCGGGGTCCGACTATGGCTACACCTTC
TRBV19	NA	TRBJ2-7	TRBD1	CASSIGQGGLREQYF	TGTGCCAGTAGTATAGGCCAAGGGGGCCTACGCGAGCAGTACTTC
TRBV19	once	TRBJ1-5	NA	CASSAQGPNQPQHF	TGTGCCAGTAGTGCACAGGGTCCCAATCAGCCCCAGCATTTT
TRBV18	NA	TRBJ2-3	TRBD1	CASSEDRGSSTDTQYF	TGTGCCAGCTCAGAAGACAGGGGTTCTAGCACAGATACGCAGTATTTT
TRBV27	NA	TRBJ2-2	TRBD2	CASSSNSGSGAGELFF	TGTGCCAGCAGTTCCAATAGCGGGAGCGGGGCCGGGGAGCTGTTTTTT
TRBV5-1	NA	TRBJ1-2	NA	CASSVDGLTYGYTF	TGCGCCAGCAGCGTGGACGGACTTACCTATGGCTACACCTTC
TRBV11-2	NA	TRBJ1-1	NA	CASSLDRSPEAFF	TGTGCCAGCAGCTTAGATCGTAGCCCTGAAGCTTTCTTT
TRBV9	NA	TRBJ2-5	TRBD2	CASSTLTSGAQETQYF	TGTGCCAGCAGCACCCTGACTAGCGGGGCCCAAGAGACCCAGTACTTC